What follows is one TCR beta chain and its context. Unmatched junction bases numbered 13, after V lost 11 bases and J lost 5 bases. This CDR3 has 14 residues. Germline V gives CDR1 LGHNA, CDR2 YNFKEQ. This sample was included in a study of cytomegalovirus exposure and HLA in healthy donors. Study at large: Earlier findings included 100 million to 130 million unique TCR beta sequences obtained from 170 million or so T cells.

It was with 60 Vbeta and 13 Jbeta primers that the PCR ran. The table came from immunoSEQ multiplex PCR; TCRdb's copy has only in-frame clones and leaves some out. The sample includes about 140,000 clones, around 77% of them seen just once. Sample: PBMCs. This receptor was obtained from a man between 18 and 35 years old in good health and CMV-seronegative. This chain connects TRBV4-2 to TRBJ2-3; 7 nucleotides agree with TRBD1. CDR3 nucleotide sequence: TGTGCCGTAAGCCTGGGACAGACCCTAGATACGCAGTATTTT. Its protein is CAVSLGQTLDTQYF.